This record concerns one TCR beta chain sequence. The entry originates in a study of blood T cell repertoires in COVID-19. Study summary: The United States, Italy and Spain supplied acute and convalescent COVID-19 samples. From T cells, B-cell-depleted T cells, or PBMCs came the material, which was cDNA or gDNA.

The CDR3 contains 15 residues. Trimming cost V 5 bases and J 9 bases, with 17 bases left between them. Germline V CDR1 and CDR2: MNHEY, SVGAGI. As processed by the authors: Reference gene primers were amplified, and this amplification served to estimate nucleated cell counts. Assay: immunoSEQ multiplex PCR; the TCRdb copy retains only in-frame clones and omits some. The V and J calls and clone size come from that table; D and trimming were worked out from the DNA. The sample lists about 210,000 clones, less than 85% occurring once. Sequenced sample: peripheral blood. The TCR originated in a woman in her sixties or seventies with acute or convalescent COVID-19. The genes are TRBV6-5 and TRBJ1-6; possible D gene TRBD1, 5 bases. CDR3 coding DNA: TGTGCCAGCAGTACCTCCGGGACTCAAGGTTCACCCCTCCACTTT. Translating it yields CASSTSGTQGSPLHF.